The 29 T cell receptor beta chains below all came from one sample that was sequenced in a study of T-cell reconstitution after alpha-beta-depleted transplantation in children. Construction of the TCRbeta library involved unique molecular identifiers. TCRdb re-derived calls from the PCR reads in MiXCR, one entry per CDR3 protein. The profile shows approximately 270,000 distinct CDR3 sequences, more than 8% of them singletons. Source: PBMCs from the stem cell graft donor, taken from the stem cell graft. Source of these receptors: a human donor who donated a stem cell graft to a child with SCID.

This clonotype was counted a few times. The V gene is TRBV13, the J gene TRBJ2-7, with 7 bases lining up with TRBD1. The CDR3 runs to 13 residues. From germline, CDR1 is PRHDT and CDR2 FYEKMQ (reference sequence). The trim removed 5 bases at V and 5 bases at J, leaving 6 bases unmatched. The CDR3 DNA follows: TGTGCCAGCAGCCCACAGGGGTTCGACGAGCAGTACTTC. As protein: CASSPQGFDEQYF.

This clonotype was counted a few times. This chain links TRBV3-1 with TRBJ2-7; TRBD2 aligns across 9 bases. J lost 1 base, V lost 0 bases, and 22 bases had no gene match. The germline V gene has CDR1 LGHDT and CDR2 YNNKEL (reference sequence). This CDR3 region has 22 residues. This chain's CDR3 is CASSQDPLGVAGALPLSYEQYF. The CDR3 DNA is TGTGCCAGCAGCCAAGATCCTCTTGGGGTAGCGGGGGCCTTACCCCTGTCCTACGAGCAGTACTTC.

This clonotype was seen at least ten times. The germline gene is not matched at one end of the junction; a read error may be the cause. The chain links TRBV6-1 to TRBJ1-2; 8 nucleotides align to TRBD1. Per germline, CDR1 MNHNS and CDR2 SASEGT. This CDR3 is built from 13 residues. The CDR3 sequence is CAIKTGTGNGYTF. The CDR3, as DNA: TGCGCTATTAAGACCGGGACAGGAAATGGCTACACCTTC.

This clonotype was detected many times. The junction shows a germline mismatch at one end, possibly a read error. The genes are TRBV3-1 and TRBJ2-1; the D gene is possibly TRBD1 (6 bases). The germline CDR1 and CDR2 sequences are LGHDT and YNNKEL (reference sequence). The CDR3 covers 11 residues. CDR3 bases: TGTGCCAGCAAAGGGGACAAGGAGCAGTTCTTC. Translation: CASKGDKEQFF.

This chain connects TRBV4-1 to TRBJ2-1; TRBD1 aligns across 7 bases. The V gene's germline CDR1 is MGHRA and CDR2 YSYEKL. This CDR3 contains 17 residues. Losses at the gene ends were 3 bases for V and 4 bases for J; bases not matched to a gene: 12. The CDR3 DNA is TGCGCCAGCAGCCACGAACCAACCGGGACAGTTTACAATGAGCAGTTCTTC. It specifies CASSHEPTGTVYNEQFF.

This chain links TRBV6-5 with TRBJ1-3; D remains ambiguous. Germline CDR1 is MNHEY and CDR2 is SVGAGI. The CDR3 runs 14 residues. The V gene lost 2 bases and the J gene lost 0 bases, with 5 bases spanning the gap. The CDR3 here is CASSYGRSGNTIYF. Written as DNA, the CDR3 is TGTGCCAGCAGTTACGGGCGCTCTGGAAACACCATATATTTT.

The chain recombines TRBV19 with TRBJ2-2, with TRBD2 as a possible D gene (6 bases). Germline V gene sequence: CDR1 LNHDA, CDR2 SQIVND (reference sequence). CDR3 size: 16 residues. With 5 bases removed from V and 0 bases from J, the gap between germline ends came to 13 bases. The CDR3 here is CASSPPEGANTGELFF. The CDR3, as DNA: TGTGCCAGTAGTCCCCCGGAGGGCGCGAACACCGGGGAGCTGTTTTTT. Full variable domain (remainder filled in from reference TRBV19 and TRBJ2-2): DGGITQSPKYLFRKEGQNVTLSCEQNLNHDAMYWYRQDPGQGLRLIYYSQIVNDFQKGDIAEGYSVSREKKESFPLTVTSAQKNPTAFYLCASSPPEGANTGELFFGEGSRLTVL.

This clonotype was seen ten or more times. The genes are TRBV6-2 or TRBV6-3 and TRBJ2-1; possible D gene TRBD1, 5 bases. Trimming removed 7 bases from V and 4 bases from J, with 17 bases in between. Germline loops: CDR1 MNHEY, CDR2 SVGEGT. This CDR3 contains 15 residues. The CDR3 sequence: CASNRVGAQYNEQFF. The DNA for the CDR3 is TGTGCCAGCAACCGGGTAGGGGCGCAATACAATGAGCAGTTCTTC.

V usage is TRBV7-9 and J usage is TRBJ2-7, with 8 bases identical to TRBD1. Germline trimming cut 5 bases from V and 5 bases from J; bases unmatched to any gene: 11. The CDR3 consists of 15 residues. Germline CDR1 reads SEHNR; CDR2 reads FQNEAQ (reference sequence). The CDR3 here is CASSDTRTGSHEQYF. CDR3 sequence (DNA): TGTGCCAGCAGCGATACCCGGACAGGGTCCCACGAGCAGTACTTC.

In this sample, this clonotype turned up many times. The genes are TRBV13 and TRBJ2-4; 10 bases line up with TRBD2. There are 14 residues in the CDR3. V was clipped by 5 bases and J by 5 bases; unmatched bases: 3. Germline V CDR1 and CDR2: PRHDT, FYEKMQ (reference sequence). CDR3 nucleotides: TGTGCCAGCAGCACAACTAGCGGGGAAAACATTCAGTACTTC. Its protein product is CASSTTSGENIQYF. The full variable domain, completed using reference TRBV13 and TRBJ2-4, is AAGVIQSPRHLIKEKRETATLKCYPIPRHDTVYWYQQGPGQDPQFLISFYEKMQSDKGSIPDRFSAQQFSDYHSELNMSSLELGDSALYFCASSTTSGENIQYFGAGTRLSVL.

This chain uses TRBV6-6 with TRBJ1-2; D remains unclear. V was shortened by 5 bases and J by 7 bases, with 11 bases between the two germline ends. Germline loops: CDR1 MNHNY, CDR2 SVGAGI (reference sequence). The CDR3 covers 12 residues. Here the CDR3 reads CASSDPSGGYTF. The CDR3 coding sequence is TGTGCCAGCAGTGACCCCTCCGGTGGCTACACCTTC.

This clonotype came up a few times. V and J are TRBV14 and TRBJ1-1; a possible D gene is TRBD1 (5 bases). CDR1 is SGHDN and CDR2 is FVKESK in the germline V gene. Trimming cost V 1 base and J 8 bases, with 14 bases left between them. CDR3 size: 14 residues. The CDR3 protein is CASSQVGGPGEAFF. Here the CDR3 DNA reads TGTGCCAGCAGCCAAGTAGGCGGCCCAGGGGAAGCTTTCTTT. Together with reference TRBV14 and TRBJ1-1, the CDR3 gives the full variable domain: EAGVTQFPSHSVIEKGQTVTLRCDPISGHDNLYWYRRVMGKEIKFLLHFVKESKQDESGMPNNRFLAERTGGTYSTLKVQPAELEDSGVYFCASSQVGGPGEAFFGQGTRLTVV.

In its sample, this clonotype was seen many times. The J gene is TRBJ1-1, the V gene TRBV20-1; D is uncertain. This CDR3 contains 16 residues. V was cut by 5 bases and J by 0 bases, with 19 bases left in between. The germline CDR1 and CDR2 sequences are DFQATT and SNEGSKA (reference sequence). The CDR3 DNA follows: TGCAGTGCTCCCAGGACGGGCAGTAACATGAACACTGAAGCTTTCTTT. This translates into CSAPRTGSNMNTEAFF.

This clonotype was counted at least ten times. The chain employs TRBV25-1 and TRBJ2-1, with D perhaps given as TRBD1 or TRBD2 (7 bases each). Germline lookup yields CDR1 MGHDK and CDR2 SYGVNS. The germline V and J ends were trimmed by 2 bases and 4 bases, with 12 bases remaining between them. The CDR3 sequence is 15 residues long. In DNA form, the CDR3 reads TGTGCCAGCAGTGAACAGGGGGGGAGGTACAATGAGCAGTTCTTC. Amino acids: CASSEQGGRYNEQFF.

V gene TRBV7-9 combines with J gene TRBJ2-4; maybe TRBD2 (6 bases). V was trimmed by 5 bases and J by 0 bases, leaving 14 bases between them. The CDR3 loop spans 16 amino acids. From germline, CDR1 is SEHNR and CDR2 FQNEAQ (reference sequence). The CDR3 here is CASSHPRGLAKNIQYF. CDR3 nucleotide sequence: TGTGCCAGCAGCCACCCCCGGGGGTTAGCCAAAAACATTCAGTACTTC.

This chain connects TRBV7-9 to TRBJ2-1; D gene ambiguous. Germline loops: CDR1 SEHNR, CDR2 FQNEAQ (reference sequence). The CDR3 length is 12 residues. V shed 6 bases and J shed 4 bases, with 7 bases lying between them. The DNA for the CDR3 is TGTGCCAGCAGTTTACCGTACAATGAGCAGTTCTTC. Protein: CASSLPYNEQFF.

This clonotype turned up a few times. The J gene is TRBJ2-2, the V gene TRBV25-1; D remains ambiguous. Per the germline V gene, CDR1 is MGHDK and CDR2 is SYGVNS. CDR3 length equals 14 residues. V lost 8 bases, J lost 1 base, and 11 bases lay in between. The CDR3: CASLGAQNTGELFF. CDR3 nucleotide sequence: TGTGCCAGCTTGGGCGCCCAGAACACCGGGGAGCTGTTTTTT.

Only a few counts were recorded for this clonotype. The chain employs TRBV3-1 and TRBJ2-1; TRBD2 might be the D (7 bases). The CDR3 length is 15 residues. Germline values: CDR1 LGHDT, CDR2 YNNKEL (reference sequence). V was cut by 4 bases and J by 9 bases, with 19 bases left in between. CDR3 sequence reads: CASSPVLGGAVEQFF. The CDR3 nucleotides are TGTGCCAGCAGCCCTGTATTGGGGGGGGCGGTTGAGCAGTTCTTC.

The chain employs TRBV12-3 or TRBV12-4 and TRBJ2-1; 12 bases line up with TRBD2. V was pared by 2 bases and J by 9 bases, with 5 bases of the junction left unmatched. CDR3 size: 15 residues. Here the CDR3 DNA reads TGTGCCAGCAGTTTATCTAGCGGGGGGGCCCGTGAGCAGTTCTTC. Translated, it gives CASSLSSGGAREQFF.

This clonotype came up a few times. The rearrangement links TRBV4-1 to TRBJ2-1; TRBD1 aligns across 11 bases. CDR3 length: 17 amino acids. Germline lookup yields CDR1 MGHRA and CDR2 YSYEKL. J lost 2 bases, V lost 0 bases, and 3 bases had no gene match. CDR3 protein: CASSQDRGQGAYNEQFF. The DNA for the CDR3 is TGCGCCAGCAGCCAAGATCGGGGACAGGGGGCCTACAATGAGCAGTTCTTC.

Only a few counts were recorded for this clonotype. The V call is TRBV2, the J call TRBJ2-5, with 7 bases lining up with TRBD2. Trimming took 7 bases from V and 2 from J; bases not matched to a gene: 10. The CDR3 is made up of 15 amino acids. Germline assignment: CDR1 SNHLY and CDR2 FYNNEI. CDR3 in amino acids: CASTFGGGKQETQYF. Written as DNA, the CDR3 is TGTGCCAGCACCTTTGGGGGGGGGAAACAAGAGACCCAGTACTTC.

The chain uses TRBV12-5 and TRBJ1-1; no definite D call. V lost 1 base and J lost 1, with 10 bases in between. The CDR3 is 15 residues long. CDR1 and CDR2 from the germline V gene are LGHNT and FRNRAP. The CDR3 region has the DNA TGTGCTAGTGGTTTGGGTATGCAGAGGAACACTGAAGCTTTCTTT. Its translation is CASGLGMQRNTEAFF.

The chain combines TRBV12-3 or TRBV12-4 with TRBJ2-3, with 11 bases that match TRBD1. V shed 3 bases, J shed 2 bases, and the junction held 4 bases outside the gene matches. The CDR3 is 16 amino acids. The CDR3 sequence is CASSFRDRGFTDTQYF. The CDR3 DNA reads as TGTGCCAGCAGTTTCCGGGACAGGGGGTTCACAGATACGCAGTATTTT.

In this sample, this clonotype turned up a few times. This rearrangement joins TRBV10-3 to TRBJ1-2, with 7 bases that match TRBD1. CDR1 ENHRY and CDR2 SYGVKD come from the germline V gene. With V trimmed by 4 bases and J by 3 bases, 5 bases remained unmatched. The CDR3 has 14 amino acids. In nucleotides, the CDR3 is TGTGCCATCAGTGGCCCTCAGGGGGACTATGGCTACACCTTC. The encoded protein is CAISGPQGDYGYTF.

In its sample, this clonotype was seen many times. The gene calls are TRBV12-3 or TRBV12-4 and TRBJ1-1; D is undetermined. The CDR3 is 15 residues long. Trimming cost V 2 bases and J 4 bases, with 14 bases left between them. In DNA form, the CDR3 reads TGTGCCAGCAGTTTAATTCTGCCGTTAGGCACTGAAGCTTTCTTT. This encodes CASSLILPLGTEAFF.

The chain has TRBV27 and TRBJ2-1, with 8 bases matching TRBD2. V trimming: 6 bases; J trimming: 2 bases; junction bases outside the gene matches: 3. This CDR3 comprises 14 residues. Germline CDR1 MNHEY, CDR2 SMNVEV (reference sequence). The DNA for the CDR3 is TGTGCCAGCAGAGGAGCGGGGGCCTACAATGAGCAGTTCTTC. This encodes CASRGAGAYNEQFF.

The chain uses TRBV10-1 and TRBJ2-7; 7 positions match TRBD1. V gave up 2 bases and J gave up 5 bases; unmatched junction bases: 6. CDR1 is WNHNN and CDR2 is SYGVQD in the germline V gene (reference sequence). This CDR3 comprises 14 residues. The chain's CDR3 is CASSESQGDDEQYF. The CDR3 DNA is TGCGCCAGCAGTGAGAGTCAGGGGGATGACGAGCAGTACTTC.

J is TRBJ2-5 and V is TRBV7-7; no firm D call. Germline CDR1 reads SSHAT; CDR2 reads FNYEAQ (reference sequence). The length of the CDR3 is 15 residues. V was cut by 1 base and J by 5 bases, with 14 bases left in between. Here the CDR3 reads CASSLDVGKSETQYF. The CDR3 DNA sequence: TGTGCCAGCAGCTTAGACGTCGGAAAAAGCGAGACCCAGTACTTC.

This clonotype occurred many times. The J gene is TRBJ2-5, the V gene TRBV5-1; possible D gene TRBD1, 5 bases. V lost 1 base to trimming and J lost 5 bases, with 9 bases between them. Germline V gives CDR1 SGHRS, CDR2 YFSETQ. CDR3 size: 13 residues. The CDR3 region is CASSLSGSETQYF. Written as DNA, the CDR3 is TGCGCCAGCAGCTTGTCAGGGTCGGAGACCCAGTACTTC.